Below are 20 T cell receptor beta chains sequenced from a single sample in a study of T-cell memory formation after mild COVID-19. TCRdb reprocessed the 5' RACE reads via MiXCR and lists one record per CDR3 protein. The repertoire holds 250,000 to 300,000 distinct CDR3 sequences, with under 20% as singletons. The source material was PBMCs or a T cell subset sorted from them (not recorded which). These receptors originate from a man aged 18 to 29 who had mild COVID-19 (a few samples of this study predate the infection). Cell type and time point are not known.

The genes are TRBV15 and TRBJ1-2, with TRBD1 as a possible D gene (6 bases). The germline gives CDR1 LNHNV, CDR2 YYDKDF (reference sequence). Trimming removed 8 bases at V and 0 bases at J, with 13 bases between. CDR3 length: 14 amino acids. CDR3 DNA sequence: TGTGCCACCGCTGGACAGCGCGCTAACTATGGCTACACCTTC. Translated: CATAGQRANYGYTF.

This clonotype was counted ten times or more. The rearrangement links TRBV20-1 to TRBJ2-3; D may be TRBD2 (6 bases). This CDR3 spans 15 amino acids. V shed 0 bases and J shed 14 bases, with 24 bases lying between them. Germline assignment: CDR1 DFQATT and CDR2 SNEGSKA (reference sequence). This CDR3 is CSARDHLASSAGPYF. The CDR3 bases are TGCAGTGCTAGAGATCACCTAGCGTCCTCAGCCGGTCCGTATTTT.

CDR3 amino acids: CASSYSQLTGSYEQYF. The CDR3 DNA sequence: TGTGCCAGCAGTTACTCGCAACTAACCGGCTCCTACGAGCAGTACTTC. The chain is built from TRBV6-5 and TRBJ2-7, with D uncertain. CDR1 is MNHEY and CDR2 is SVGAGI in the germline V gene. This CDR3 contains 16 residues. Trimming shortened V by 0 bases and J by 0 bases, and 12 bases separated the two germline ends.

The rearrangement joins TRBV3-1 to TRBJ1-1; tentatively, D is TRBD1 (6 bases). Germline V gene lookup returns CDR1 LGHDT and CDR2 YNNKEL (reference sequence). The CDR3 length is 15 residues. V was clipped by 4 bases and J by 6 bases, with 18 bases between them. The CDR3 DNA is TGTGCCAGCAGCCTTAAGAGGGGGGGGTTCGCTGAAGCTTTCTTT. Encoded protein: CASSLKRGGFAEAFF.

This sequence joins TRBV29-1 and TRBJ2-7, with a possible D match to TRBD2 (6 bases). The CDR3 spans 14 residues. The germline gives CDR1 SQVTM, CDR2 ANQGSEA. The germline V and J ends were trimmed by 7 bases and 1 base, with 17 bases remaining between them. The CDR3 spells CSGSHGGRSYEQYF. The CDR3 coding sequence is TGCAGCGGCTCCCACGGGGGAAGGTCCTACGAGCAGTACTTC.

A few counts support this clonotype. This rearrangement joins TRBV29-1 to TRBJ1-1; D gene uncertain. V lost 4 bases and J lost 1, with 4 bases in between. The CDR3 is made up of 11 amino acids. CDR1 SQVTM and CDR2 ANQGSEA come from the germline V gene. This CDR3 reads CSVVWNTEAFF. The CDR3 coding sequence is TGCAGCGTTGTTTGGAACACTGAAGCTTTCTTT.

This clonotype was picked up many times. The rearrangement uses TRBV7-2 and TRBJ2-2; D gene uncertain. The V gene's germline CDR1 is SGHTA and CDR2 FQGNSA. The ends were cut back, 4 bases at V and 0 bases at J, with 3 bases in the middle. The CDR3 sequence is 13 residues long. The CDR3 sequence is CASSSPNTGELFF. CDR3 DNA: TGTGCCAGCAGCTCACCGAACACCGGGGAGCTGTTTTTT.

This clonotype was counted only a few times. The rearrangement links TRBV3-1 to TRBJ2-7; no firm D call. There are 13 residues in the CDR3. The V end lost 1 base, the J end lost 2 bases, and 6 bases lay between the germline ends. From germline, CDR1 is LGHDT and CDR2 YNNKEL (reference sequence). The CDR3 DNA is TGTGCCAGCAGCCAAGGATTCACCTACGAGCAGTACGTC. Its protein product is CASSQGFTYEQYV.

The DNA for the CDR3 is TGTGCCAGCAGTCGGGAGAGGGAAACTGAAGCTTTCTTT. Protein product: CASSRERETEAFF. The chain employs TRBV6-6 and TRBJ1-1; D unresolved. Per the germline V gene, CDR1 is MNHNY and CDR2 is SVGAGI (reference sequence). The CDR3 has 13 amino acids. Trimming left V 5 bases short and J 5 bases short, with 12 bases between.

The rearrangement links TRBV12-3 or TRBV12-4 to TRBJ2-7, with TRBD2 identical over 7 bases. This CDR3 comprises 15 residues. V shed 6 bases, J shed 0 bases, and the junction held 8 bases outside the gene matches. CDR3 in amino acids: CASSPLGGSSYEQYF. CDR3 nucleotides: TGTGCCAGCAGCCCCCTGGGGGGGAGCTCCTACGAGCAGTACTTC.

There are a few counts of this clonotype. The V call is TRBV6-2 or TRBV6-3, the J call TRBJ2-3; 8 bases agree with TRBD1. CDR3 length: 15 residues. Trimming took 7 bases from V and 0 from J; bases not matched to a gene: 6. CDR1 is MNHEY, CDR2 SVGEGT, per germline. The CDR3 sequence is CASTGTGASTDTQYF. CDR3 sequence (DNA): TGTGCCAGCACCGGGACAGGCGCTAGCACAGATACGCAGTATTTT.

This clonotype was counted only a few times. The gene calls are TRBV7-2 and TRBJ2-3, with 11 bases identical to TRBD1. The CDR3 loop spans 16 amino acids. Per germline, CDR1 SGHTA and CDR2 FQGNSA. V lost 5 bases and J lost 4; bases outside the gene matches: 8. Written as DNA, the CDR3 is TGTGCCAGCAGCCCCGGACAGGGGGCTACCCCAGATACGCAGTATTTT. Translating it yields CASSPGQGATPDTQYF.

The gene calls are TRBV7-2 and TRBJ2-5; D is undetermined. The CDR3 loop spans 12 amino acids. Germline loops: CDR1 SGHTA, CDR2 FQGNSA. Trimming took 4 bases from V and 3 from J, leaving 6 bases between them. The CDR3 DNA reads TGTGCCAGCAGCTCACAGAAAGAGACCCAGTACTTC. Amino acid sequence: CASSSQKETQYF.

Here the CDR3 DNA reads TGCGCCAGCAGCAAAGTAAGCCTTGAAAAACTGTTTTTT. It specifies CASSKVSLEKLFF. The V gene is TRBV4-1, the J gene TRBJ1-4; no clear D gene. This CDR3 is built from 13 residues. Germline V gene sequence: CDR1 MGHRA, CDR2 YSYEKL. Trimming left V 5 bases short and J 7 bases short, with 11 bases between.

The rearrangement links TRBV4-2 to TRBJ2-3; unclear D gene. CDR1 LGHNA and CDR2 YNFKEQ come from the germline V gene. V lost 1 base to trimming and J lost 5 bases, with 7 bases between them. The CDR3 length is 13 residues. Written as DNA, the CDR3 is TGTGCCAGCAGCCAAGGCGACGAAGATACGCAGTATTTT. Amino acids: CASSQGDEDTQYF.

The genes are TRBV5-1 and TRBJ2-1, with D perhaps assigned TRBD1 or TRBD2 (5 bases each). Trimming removed 7 bases from V and 1 base from J, with 15 bases in between. Looked up from germline, CDR1 is SGHRS and CDR2 is YFSETQ. This CDR3 contains 15 residues. The DNA of the CDR3 is TGCGCCAGCGGACCACGTGGGGGTTCCTACAATGAGCAGTTCTTC. It specifies CASGPRGGSYNEQFF.

V and J are TRBV7-2 and TRBJ2-6; D gene uncertain. The germline gives CDR1 SGHTA, CDR2 FQGNSA. The CDR3 has 14 residues. The ends were cut back, 3 bases at V and 1 base at J, with 4 bases in the middle. DNA of the CDR3: TGTGCCAGCAGCTTCGCTTCTGGGGCCAACGTCCTGACTTTC. It specifies CASSFASGANVLTF.

The V gene is TRBV5-1, the J gene TRBJ2-7, with a possible D match to TRBD2 (6 bases). Germline lookup yields CDR1 SGHRS and CDR2 YFSETQ. The CDR3 is 13 residues long. V was cut by 0 bases and J by 6 bases, with 10 bases left in between. CDR3 sequence reads: CASSLAGGPEQYV. In DNA form, the CDR3 reads TGCGCCAGCAGCTTGGCCGGGGGTCCCGAGCAGTACGTC.

The chain links TRBV7-9 to TRBJ1-1; the match to TRBD1 covers 7 bases. The CDR3 has 14 residues. Per germline, CDR1 SEHNR and CDR2 FQNEAQ (reference sequence). After removal of 7 bases from V and 2 bases from J, the junction contained 7 bases not matched to a gene. CDR3 DNA sequence: TGTGCCAGCACCCAGCAGGGGGGTAACACTGAAGCTTTCTTT. The encoded protein is CASTQQGGNTEAFF.

V and J are TRBV9 and TRBJ1-1; unclear D gene. Looked up from germline, CDR1 is SGDLS and CDR2 is YYNGEE. V was shortened by 0 bases and J by 4 bases, with 16 bases between the two germline ends. The CDR3 consists of 16 residues. The CDR3 sequence is CASSVAIGQVLTEAFF. CDR3 sequence (DNA): TGTGCCAGCAGCGTAGCCATTGGCCAGGTGCTCACTGAAGCTTTCTTT.